These 23 T cell receptor beta chains originate from one sample sequenced in a study of blood T cell repertoires in COVID-19 (dated by TCRdb to the early 2020s). Library preparation employed the immunoSEQ multiplex PCR assay. What TCRdb holds here is the immuneACCESS table cut down to in-frame rearrangements. Part of the clones is not present; checked against another copy, under half of the missing clones reflect an unresolved V gene, and the others are unexplained. The sample contains more than 110,000 clones, about 82% of them found a single time. About 3.2% of the sample rests with the top ten. The sequenced sample consisted of peripheral blood. These receptors were obtained from a man aged 50 to 59 with acute or convalescent COVID-19.

This chain links TRBV12-5 with TRBJ2-1; 10 positions agree with TRBD2. The ends lost 7 bases at V and 8 bases at J; junction bases unmatched: 11. Germline V gene data show CDR1 as LGHNT and CDR2 as FRNRAP. The CDR3 runs 15 residues. The DNA of the CDR3 is TGTGCTAGTGACCCTAGCGGGAGTCTTTTCGATGAGCAGTTCTTC. Protein sequence: CASDPSGSLFDEQFF.

The gene calls are TRBV6-5 and TRBJ2-3; 7 bases map to TRBD1. CDR3 length: 14 residues. The germline CDR1 and CDR2 sequences are MNHEY and SVGAGI. V lost 6 bases to trimming and J lost 14 bases; unmatched junction nucleotides: 17. The CDR3 coding sequence is TGTGCCAGCAGCAACTCCTTGACAGGGAATCTTAGGTATTTT. It specifies CASSNSLTGNLRYF.

The chain combines TRBV9 with TRBJ2-1, with D possibly TRBD2 on 5 matching bases. Germline-derived CDR1 and CDR2 are SGDLS and YYNGEE. V lost 4 bases to trimming and J lost 0 bases, with 8 bases between them. The CDR3 runs 14 residues. The CDR3 protein is CASSPGLSYNEQFF. CDR3 sequence (DNA): TGTGCCAGCAGCCCAGGACTCTCCTACAATGAGCAGTTCTTC.

The rearrangement uses TRBV9 and TRBJ1-1; D remains unclear. The CDR3 sequence is 14 residues long. The germline V and J ends were trimmed by 4 bases and 1 base, with 11 bases remaining between them. Looked up from germline, CDR1 is SGDLS and CDR2 is YYNGEE. CDR3 loop: CASSRSHGNTEAFF. The CDR3 DNA reads TGTGCCAGCAGCCGCTCCCACGGGAACACTGAAGCTTTCTTT.

The table lists this clone with a few counts. The chain joins TRBV7-9 to TRBJ1-5; no definite D call. This CDR3 comprises 15 residues. Between the trimmed V and J ends, which lost 1 base and 6 bases, there was a span of 13 bases. Per the germline V gene, CDR1 is SEHNR and CDR2 is FQNEAQ (reference sequence). Written as DNA, the CDR3 is TGTGCCAGCAGCTTAGGAGGCGCCGGTACTCAGCCCCAGCATTTT. Protein product: CASSLGGAGTQPQHF.

This clone came up a few times. The chain joins TRBV24-1 to TRBJ1-3; weak D call: TRBD1 (6 bases). Trimming pared 7 bases from V and 2 bases from J, leaving 8 bases between. Germline V lookup: CDR1 KGHDR, CDR2 SFDVKD. CDR3 length equals 13 residues. CDR3 sequence: CATSSGAGNTIYF. The CDR3 DNA is TGTGCCACCAGCTCAGGGGCTGGAAACACCATATATTTT.

The rearrangement links TRBV10-2 to TRBJ1-5; a possible D gene is TRBD1 (5 bases). V was cut by 5 bases and J by 0 bases, with 11 bases left in between. CDR3 length: 15 residues. CDR1 and CDR2 from the germline V gene are WSHSY and SAAADI. The CDR3 DNA sequence: TGCGCCAGCAGTTCAGGGAAATATAGCAATCAGCCCCAGCATTTT. Amino acids: CASSSGKYSNQPQHF.

The V and J genes are TRBV5-4 and TRBJ2-7; D might be TRBD1 (6 bases). V lost 1 base to trimming and J lost 6 bases, with 11 bases between them. Germline CDR1 SGHNT, CDR2 YYREEE (reference sequence). The CDR3 sequence is 13 residues long. The DNA for the CDR3 is TGTGCCAGCAGCTTGCAGGGGCCCCTCGAGCAGTACTTC. It yields the protein CASSLQGPLEQYF.

This chain's CDR3 is CASSLGRGNGNTIYF. CDR3 in DNA: TGTGCCAGCAGCTTAGGCAGGGGAAATGGAAACACCATATATTTT. V gene TRBV11-2 combines with J gene TRBJ1-3; D may be TRBD1 (6 bases). Germline loops: CDR1 SGHAT, CDR2 FQNNGV. The V end was cut by 1 base, the J end by 3 bases, with 10 bases between. This CDR3 is 15 amino acids long.

The chain has TRBV6-2 or TRBV6-3 and TRBJ1-5, with TRBD1 matching 7 bases. Unmatched junction bases numbered 3, after V lost 5 bases and J lost 5 bases. The length of the CDR3 is 13 residues. CDR1 and CDR2 (germline): MNHEY, SVGEGT. DNA for the CDR3: TGTGCCAGCAGTCGGCAGGGGGATCAGCCCCAGCATTTT. Its protein is CASSRQGDQPQHF.

This rearrangement joins TRBV27 to TRBJ1-2; 8 bases agree with TRBD1. Germline V CDR1 and CDR2: MNHEY, SMNVEV (reference sequence). V was pared by 7 bases and J by 5 bases, with 12 bases of the junction left unmatched. This CDR3 contains 15 residues. CDR3 sequence (DNA): TGTGCCAGCAAGCCAGGCGGACAGGGAGTATATGGCTACACCTTC. Its protein is CASKPGGQGVYGYTF.

The chain has TRBV28 and TRBJ2-3; no definite D call. The CDR3 is made up of 12 amino acids. V lost 3 bases to trimming and J lost 10 bases, with 11 bases between them. Per germline, CDR1 MDHEN and CDR2 SYDVKM. The CDR3 region has the DNA TGTGCCAGCAGTTTCAGGCAAGTGGCGCAGTATTTT. This codes for CASSFRQVAQYF. Full variable domain (remainder filled in from reference TRBV28 and TRBJ2-3): DVKVTQSSRYLVKRTGEKVFLECVQDMDHENMFWYRQDPGLGLRLIYFSYDVKMKEKGDIPEGYSVSREKKERFSLILESASTNQTSMYLCASSFRQVAQYFGPGTRLTVL.

The chain joins TRBV9 to TRBJ2-5, with TRBD2 as a possible D gene (6 bases). The CDR3 consists of 15 residues. Germline V gene data show CDR1 as SGDLS and CDR2 as YYNGEE. V dropped 0 bases and J dropped 4 bases, with 13 bases sitting between them. DNA for the CDR3: TGTGCCAGCAGCGTAGGGGCGGGGACGGGAGAGACCCAGTACTTC. The encoded protein is CASSVGAGTGETQYF.

The chain is built from TRBV2 and TRBJ2-7; possible D gene TRBD1, 5 bases. CDR3 length: 14 amino acids. The V end lost 5 bases, the J end lost 0 bases, and 11 bases lay between the germline ends. Looked up from germline, CDR1 is SNHLY and CDR2 is FYNNEI. For the CDR3, the DNA is TGTGCCAGCAGTCTGCAGGGATCCTCCTACGAGCAGTACTTC. Translated, it gives CASSLQGSSYEQYF.

The chain is built from TRBV25-1 and TRBJ1-2, with TRBD1 as a possible D gene (6 bases). V lost 3 bases to trimming and J lost 6 bases, with 14 bases between them. The germline CDR1 and CDR2 sequences are MGHDK and SYGVNS. This CDR3 is 14 amino acids long. The CDR3 sequence is CASSETNRDHGYTF. The CDR3 DNA sequence: TGTGCCAGCAGTGAGACAAACAGGGACCATGGCTACACCTTC.

Comments on this clone: The junction departs from germline at one end; a sequencing error may be responsible. The chain has TRBV6-5 and TRBJ2-3, with a tentative D call TRBD1 (6 bases). The CDR3 is 13 amino acids. The germline gives CDR1 MNHEY, CDR2 SVGAGI. CDR3 protein: CASSPRDTDTRYF. The CDR3 bases are TGTGCCAGCAGCCCCCGGGACACCGATACGCGGTATTTT.

The chain employs TRBV19 and TRBJ1-1; 8 positions agree with TRBD1. The junction had 4 bases not matched to a gene; V was cut back by 0 bases and J by 1 base. The germline CDR1 and CDR2 sequences are LNHDA and SQIVND (reference sequence). The CDR3 is 16 residues long. The CDR3 loop is CASSIDKGTGNTEAFF. Written as DNA, the CDR3 is TGTGCCAGTAGTATAGATAAGGGGACAGGGAACACTGAAGCTTTCTTT.

V and J are TRBV11-2 and TRBJ1-6; D call uncertain. Germline V gene data show CDR1 as SGHAT and CDR2 as FQNNGV. Trimming stripped 3 bases from V and 16 bases from J, with 13 bases between. The CDR3 spans 12 residues. The CDR3 region is CASSLRYDSLHF. CDR3 coding DNA: TGTGCCAGCAGCTTGAGATACGATTCTCTCCACTTT.

The V and J genes are TRBV11-2 and TRBJ2-4; D may be TRBD1 (5 bases). V shed 6 bases and J shed 5 bases, with 8 bases lying between them. The CDR3 length is 12 residues. Germline-derived CDR1 and CDR2 are SGHAT and FQNNGV. The chain's CDR3 is CASRMTENIQYF. The CDR3 nucleotides read TGTGCCAGCAGGATGACAGAAAACATTCAGTACTTC.

J is TRBJ2-2 and V is TRBV27; tentatively, D is TRBD1 (5 bases). Germline values: CDR1 MNHEY, CDR2 SMNVEV (reference sequence). V gave up 7 bases and J gave up 0 bases, with 6 bases separating them. The CDR3 length is 13 residues. Here the CDR3 DNA reads TGTGCCAGCAAGGGGCCGAACACCGGGGAGCTGTTTTTT. It specifies CASKGPNTGELFF.

CDR3 in amino acids: CASSRTGTGGFETQYF. The CDR3 region has the DNA TGTGCCAGTAGTAGAACCGGGACAGGGGGCTTTGAGACCCAGTACTTC. V gene TRBV19 combines with J gene TRBJ2-5, with TRBD1 identical over 12 bases. V lost 4 bases and J lost 5; bases outside the gene matches: 8. This CDR3 comprises 16 residues. Germline V gene sequence: CDR1 LNHDA, CDR2 SQIVND (reference sequence).

The chain carries TRBV9 and TRBJ2-2; TRBD1 matches 7 bases. The CDR3 sequence is 14 residues long. The germline V gene encodes CDR1 SGDLS and CDR2 YYNGEE. V was clipped by 5 bases and J by 5 bases; unmatched bases: 6. CDR3: CASRTTGSTGELFF. The CDR3, as DNA: TGTGCCAGCAGGACGACAGGGTCGACCGGGGAGCTGTTTTTT.

The sample holds one count of this clone. The rearrangement uses TRBV2 and TRBJ2-7, with D uncertain. The V end was cut by 6 bases, the J end by 7 bases, with 10 bases between. The CDR3 consists of 11 residues. CDR1 is SNHLY and CDR2 is FYNNEI in the germline V gene. The CDR3, as DNA: TGTGCCAGCAGGGAACAGAGGGAGCAGTACTTC. Protein: CASREQREQYF.